The 18 T cell receptor beta chains reported below all come from one sample, sequenced in a study of T cells expressing NK-cell markers. TCRdb re-called the 5' RACE reads and gives one entry per CDR3 protein, without DNA. The sample holds 500,000 or so distinct CDR3 sequences. The sample consisted of blood T cells: a sorted CD56 or NKG2C T cell subset, CD4+ or CD8+ T cells, or bulk PBMC T cells (not recorded which). The receptors stem from a man younger than 35 in good health.

The chain combines TRBV30 with TRBJ1-2. CDR1 and CDR2 (germline): GTSNPN, SVGIG (reference sequence). This CDR3 contains 14 residues. The CDR3: CAWSRQEVTYGYTF.

The V gene is TRBV6-5, the J gene TRBJ2-1; TCRdb proposes TRBD2, but this gene call is untestable without DNA. The CDR3 consists of 16 residues. Germline V lookup: CDR1 MNHEY, CDR2 SVGAGI. CDR3 in amino acids: CASSYTSPSSYNEQFF.

The chain joins TRBV5-1 to TRBJ1-2. The CDR3 covers 15 residues. Germline V gene sequence: CDR1 SGHRS, CDR2 YFSETQ. The chain's CDR3 is CASSSDTSGGYGYTF.

The chain joins TRBV6-6 to TRBJ2-1; as DNA is missing, the TRBD1 call by TCRdb cannot be tested. This CDR3 contains 13 residues. Per the germline V gene, CDR1 is MNHNY and CDR2 is SVGAGI (reference sequence). The CDR3 is CAGGPDTYNEQFF.

The rearrangement joins TRBV15 to TRBJ1-2; TCRdb outputs TRBD1, but without DNA this stays unchecked. Germline V gene sequence: CDR1 LNHNV, CDR2 YYDKDF (reference sequence). This CDR3 is built from 14 residues. The CDR3: CATSGGTGDDGYTF.

The CDR3 spells CSAPFLGGDEKLFF. The chain combines TRBV20-1 with TRBJ1-4; there is no DNA to check the TCRdb D call of TRBD1. This CDR3 has 14 residues. Germline CDR1 is DFQATT and CDR2 is SNEGSKA (reference sequence).

CDR3 protein: CASSELAGGNEQFF. The chain has TRBV25-1 and TRBJ2-1; checking the TCRdb D call of TRBD2 is not possible without DNA. Germline V gene data show CDR1 as MGHDK and CDR2 as SYGVNS. The CDR3 is 14 residues long.

The chain is built from TRBV9 and TRBJ2-3; TCRdb returns TRBD2, unconfirmable since there is no DNA. Germline V gene sequence: CDR1 SGDLS, CDR2 YYNGEE. This CDR3 is built from 19 residues. CDR3 residues: CASSVGEGTSGRFTDTQYF.

This chain uses TRBV10-3 with TRBJ2-1; TCRdb indicates TRBD2, and absent DNA this call remains unverified. The CDR3 is made up of 16 amino acids. Germline V CDR1 and CDR2: ENHRY, SYGVKD. CDR3 in amino acids: CASRPTGTPIMNEQFF.

The rearrangement joins TRBV7-2 to TRBJ2-6; TCRdb indicates TRBD1, and absent DNA this call remains unverified. Germline V gene lookup returns CDR1 SGHTA and CDR2 FQGNSA. The CDR3 extends over 16 amino acids. The CDR3: CASSPEWGLGANVLTF.

This sequence joins TRBV30 and TRBJ2-7. From germline, CDR1 is GTSNPN and CDR2 SVGIG (reference sequence). There are 11 residues in the CDR3. The CDR3 loop reads CAWRLGNEQYF.

The chain couples TRBV27 to TRBJ2-2; lacking DNA, the TRBD1 call made by TCRdb goes unchecked. Germline V gene data show CDR1 as MNHEY and CDR2 as SMNVEV (reference sequence). The CDR3 has 15 residues. The CDR3 here is CASQKDRGYTGELFF.

The rearrangement links TRBV19 to TRBJ2-5; TCRdb indicates TRBD2, and absent DNA this call remains unverified. The CDR3 runs to 13 residues. Germline CDR1 reads LNHDA; CDR2 reads SQIVND (reference sequence). CDR3 region: CASMASGRETQYF. Looking up the rest from reference TRBV19 and TRBJ2-5 gives the full variable domain: DGGITQSPKYLFRKEGQNVTLSCEQNLNHDAMYWYRQDPGQGLRLIYYSQIVNDFQKGDIAEGYSVSREKKESFPLTVTSAQKNPTAFYLCASMASGRETQYFGPGTRLLVL.

The V and J genes are TRBV27 and TRBJ2-3; TCRdb gives TRBD1 as the D gene, but with no DNA this cannot be confirmed. From germline, CDR1 is MNHEY and CDR2 SMNVEV (reference sequence). CDR3 length equals 13 residues. CDR3 protein: CASKTGLGDTQYF.

The chain carries TRBV7-9 and TRBJ2-3; TCRdb reports TRBD1, a call that lacks DNA to check it against. The CDR3 is made up of 15 amino acids. The germline CDR1 and CDR2 sequences are SEHNR and FQNEAQ (reference sequence). CDR3 amino acids: CASSPPDFAGDTQYF.

This rearrangement joins TRBV20-1 to TRBJ2-1; absent DNA, TCRdb's TRBD2 call cannot be checked. Per germline, CDR1 DFQATT and CDR2 SNEGSKA (reference sequence). This CDR3 comprises 17 residues. CDR3 sequence: CSASLTSGRKAYNEQFF.

The genes are TRBV29-1 and TRBJ2-3; TCRdb indicates TRBD1, and absent DNA this call remains unverified. The germline gives CDR1 SQVTM, CDR2 ANQGSEA. The CDR3 sequence is 14 residues long. This CDR3 is CSVETGDITDTQYF.

This sequence joins TRBV29-1 and TRBJ2-1; the TCRdb call, TRBD2, lacks DNA for checking. The CDR3 spans 16 residues. Germline V gene data show CDR1 as SQVTM and CDR2 as ANQGSEA. This CDR3 reads CSVVPSGRRANNEQFF.